The 23 T cell receptor beta chains below come from one sample, sequenced in a study of monozygotic twins with inflammatory bowel disease. Each CDR3 protein gets one entry in TCRdb, which reprocessed the 5' RACE reads and gives no DNA. This repertoire includes under 350,000 distinct CDR3 sequences. Sequencing used blood. The origin of the receptors is a human donor with ulcerative colitis or Crohn's disease, or a healthy co-twin of an affected twin (not recorded which).

Here the CDR3 reads CATSRDVGGWTKAFF. V is TRBV15 and J is TRBJ1-1; TCRdb designates TRBD1, a call that cannot be tested without DNA. CDR1 LNHNV and CDR2 YYDKDF come from the germline V gene (reference sequence). This CDR3 comprises 15 residues. Filled out from reference TRBV15 and TRBJ1-1, the complete variable domain reads DAMVIQNPRYQVTQFGKPVTLSCSQTLNHNVMYWYQQKSSQAPKLLFHYYDKDFNNEADTPDNFQSRRPNTSFCFLDIRSPGLGDTAMYLCATSRDVGGWTKAFFGQGTRLTVV.

The genes are TRBV6-6 and TRBJ2-1; there is no DNA to check the TCRdb D call of TRBD2. Germline V gives CDR1 MNHNY, CDR2 SVGAGI (reference sequence). There are 14 residues in the CDR3. The CDR3 sequence: CATSENSGGNEQFF.

The rearrangement joins TRBV7-2 to TRBJ1-2; without DNA, the TCRdb call of TRBD1 cannot be checked. CDR3 size: 14 residues. Germline CDR1 and CDR2: SGHTA and FQGNSA. CDR3 protein: CASSLGPGSDGYTF. Looking up the rest from reference TRBV7-2 and TRBJ1-2 gives the full variable domain: GAGVSQSPSNKVTEKGKDVELRCDPISGHTALYWYRQSLGQGLEFLIYFQGNSAPDKSGLPSDRFSAERTGGSVSTLTIQRTQQEDSAVYLCASSLGPGSDGYTFGSGTRLTVV.

This chain uses TRBV12-3 or TRBV12-4 with TRBJ2-3. CDR3 size: 13 residues. The CDR3 reads CASRRDHTDTQYF.

The J gene is TRBJ2-5, the V gene TRBV5-4; the D gene TCRdb calls, TRBD2, cannot be checked with no DNA. CDR3 length equals 14 residues. Germline V gene sequence: CDR1 SGHNT, CDR2 YYREEE (reference sequence). Here the CDR3 reads CASSLFAGQETQYF.

The chain links TRBV5-6 to TRBJ2-5; the TRBD1 assignment by TCRdb is unverifiable without DNA. This CDR3 is built from 15 residues. The V gene's germline CDR1 is SGHDT and CDR2 YYEEEE. CDR3 residues: CASSLYVGQAETQYF.

The chain recombines TRBV5-5 with TRBJ1-1. This CDR3 contains 14 residues. Germline CDR1 and CDR2: SGHKS and YYEKEE (reference sequence). The CDR3 is CASSLLQRYTEAFF.

The rearrangement joins TRBV7-2 to TRBJ2-7; checking the TCRdb D call of TRBD2 is not possible without DNA. The length of the CDR3 is 13 residues. Germline V CDR1 and CDR2: SGHTA, FQGNSA. The chain's CDR3 is CASSLDLRLARIF.

The V and J genes are TRBV2 and TRBJ2-7; TCRdb designates TRBD1, a call that cannot be tested without DNA. The CDR3 extends over 14 amino acids. Germline CDR1 reads SNHLY; CDR2 reads FYNNEI. CDR3 region: CASSGQGASYEQYF. Based on the CDR3 plus reference TRBV2 and TRBJ2-7, the full variable domain is EPEVTQTPSHQVTQMGQEVILRCVPISNHLYFYWYRQILGQKVEFLVSFYNNEISEKSEIFDDQFSVERPDGSNFTLKIRSTKLEDSAMYFCASSGQGASYEQYFGPGTRLTVT.

This chain links TRBV7-2 with TRBJ2-7; TCRdb picks TRBD1, but there is no DNA to check that call. The CDR3 totals 15 residues. The germline V gene has CDR1 SGHTA and CDR2 FQGNSA. The CDR3 protein is CASSPPSRGRYEQYF.

J is TRBJ2-6 and V is TRBV6-2 or TRBV6-3. CDR3 length: 13 residues. The germline gives CDR1 MNHEY, CDR2 SVGEGT. The CDR3: CASTRSGANVLTF.

This chain links TRBV6-5 with TRBJ2-3; absent DNA, TCRdb's TRBD2 call cannot be checked. Germline V gene lookup returns CDR1 MNHEY and CDR2 SVGAGI. The CDR3 covers 17 residues. This chain's CDR3 is CASSYIREGGGTDTQYF.

This chain joins TRBV10-3 and TRBJ2-2; TCRdb designates TRBD1, a call that cannot be tested without DNA. Germline V gene sequence: CDR1 ENHRY, CDR2 SYGVKD. CDR3 length equals 15 residues. The CDR3 loop reads CAIREGGWGTGELFF.

V usage is TRBV20-1 and J usage is TRBJ1-1. Germline CDR1 DFQATT, CDR2 SNEGSKA (reference sequence). The CDR3 runs 12 residues. CDR3 residues: CSARTVSVMAFF.

This chain links TRBV3-1 with TRBJ2-2; there is no DNA to check the TCRdb D call of TRBD2. The CDR3 has 17 amino acids. The germline V gene encodes CDR1 LGHDT and CDR2 YNNKEL (reference sequence). The CDR3 spells CASSQHPGLAGGGELFF.

The rearrangement joins TRBV12-3 or TRBV12-4 to TRBJ1-5. CDR3 size: 14 residues. CDR3 region: CASSAVYSYQPQHF.

This chain links TRBV19 with TRBJ2-7; TCRdb returns TRBD1, unconfirmable since there is no DNA. The CDR3 spans 15 residues. The germline V gene encodes CDR1 LNHDA and CDR2 SQIVND (reference sequence). This CDR3 is CASSMVTGVYYEQYF.

The V call is TRBV6-5, the J call TRBJ2-1. The CDR3 is 14 amino acids. The V gene's germline CDR1 is MNHEY and CDR2 SVGAGI. The CDR3 is CASSYGSGYNEQFF.

The chain carries TRBV5-1 and TRBJ2-2. This CDR3 has 15 amino acids. The V gene's germline CDR1 is SGHRS and CDR2 YFSETQ. CDR3 region: CASSRLDGNTGELFF.

This sequence joins TRBV11-2 and TRBJ1-1; without DNA, the TCRdb call of TRBD1 cannot be checked. The CDR3 contains 12 residues. Germline V CDR1 and CDR2: SGHAT, FQNNGV. This CDR3 reads CASSSWTGSAFF.

The chain links TRBV6-2 or TRBV6-3 to TRBJ2-1. Per the germline V gene, CDR1 is MNHEY and CDR2 is SVGEGT. The CDR3 has 11 amino acids. The CDR3 loop is CASSFRFEQFF.

V gene TRBV20-1 combines with J gene TRBJ2-7; TCRdb outputs TRBD1, but without DNA this stays unchecked. CDR1 is DFQATT, CDR2 SNEGSKA, per germline (reference sequence). CDR3 length: 12 amino acids. This CDR3 is CSAAGTLYEQYF.

This sequence joins TRBV18 and TRBJ2-7; TCRdb designates TRBD1, a call that cannot be tested without DNA. Germline values: CDR1 KGHSH, CDR2 LQKENI. The CDR3 is made up of 14 amino acids. This CDR3 reads CASSVDRGFYEQYF.